A selection of T cell receptor beta chains follows, all from one sample in a study of cytomegalovirus exposure and HLA in healthy donors. Assay used: immunoSEQ multiplex PCR; TCRdb lists only in-frame clones, some missing. The sample lists about 140,000 clones, approximately 78% seen once, with about 2.9% in the top ten. The sequencing sample was made of PBMCs. Receptors were obtained from a female donor in good health and CMV-seronegative. Each CDR3 is given with its conserved first and last residue. The size of a clone is reported for some rows only, either as once, few or many, or as a class for expanded clones.

15	TRBV7-2	TRBJ1-2	few	CASSPWGRLGYGYTF
15	TRBV7-9	TRBJ2-3	-	CASSLGLAGADTQYF
17	TRBV4-1	TRBJ2-1	-	CASSQGGGLAGGGEQFF
12	TRBV6-1	TRBJ1-1	few	CTLWRVRTEAFF
12	TRBV10-3	TRBJ2-7	once	CAISAQAYEQYF
15	TRBV19	TRBJ2-5	-	CASSIGGTIQETQYF
16	TRBV5-1	TRBJ2-1	-	CASSLSGQSSYNEQFF
21	TRBV28	TRBJ2-6	few	CASSPQNAGTGWGAGANVLTF
14	TRBV28	TRBJ1-5	-	CASSLSGFNQPQHF
15	TRBV5-1	TRBJ1-2	once	CASSPDRDGNYGYTF
17	TRBV18	TRBJ2-7	-	CASSPGVAFKRGAEQYF
17	TRBV7-9	TRBJ2-5	few	CASSLLGAGASGETQYF